These 16 T cell receptor beta chains came from one sample sequenced in a study of PD-1 blockade in classical Hodgkin lymphoma. Profiling relied on immunoSEQ multiplex PCR, and the TCRdb table lists in-frame clones only, not all of them. The sample includes some 84,000 clones, 92% of them seen just once. In every patient, relapse followed autologous stem cell transplantation, while exposure to brentuximab vedotin differed. The sequencing here drew on peripheral blood mononuclear cells (PBMCs), taken before the second cycle of nivolumab. The origin of the receptors is a human donor with classical Hodgkin lymphoma.

CDR3 region: CASSLGRGQETQYF. The CDR3 DNA follows: TGCGCCAGCAGCTTGGGCCGGGGCCAAGAGACCCAGTACTTC. This rearrangement joins TRBV5-1 to TRBJ2-5; D perhaps matches TRBD2 (5 bases). The CDR3 spans 14 residues. V was clipped by 0 bases and J by 1 base, with 7 bases between them. Looked up from germline, CDR1 is SGHRS and CDR2 is YFSETQ.

The rearrangement uses TRBV6-5 and TRBJ2-1, with a tentative D call TRBD2 (6 bases). Between the trimmed V and J ends, which lost 2 bases and 8 bases, there was a span of 16 bases. Germline assignment: CDR1 MNHEY and CDR2 SVGAGI. The CDR3 covers 15 residues. The DNA for the CDR3 is TGTGCCAGCAGTTACATAGGGACTGGTTCGTATGAGCAGTTCTTC. Translated, it gives CASSYIGTGSYEQFF.

This chain uses TRBV6-5 with TRBJ1-4; no clear D. In germline, CDR1 is MNHEY, CDR2 SVGAGI. V shed 2 bases and J shed 6 bases, with 10 bases lying between them. This CDR3 spans 14 amino acids. In nucleotides, the CDR3 is TGTGCCAGCAGTTACGGGGATGGGGATGAAAAACTGTTTTTT. Encoded protein: CASSYGDGDEKLFF.

This chain joins TRBV5-1 and TRBJ2-7; TRBD1 aligns across 7 bases. Germline CDR1 SGHRS, CDR2 YFSETQ. The CDR3 contains 13 residues. The V segment lost 3 bases and the J segment 2 bases; nucleotides outside the gene matches: 2. DNA of the CDR3: TGCGCCAGCAGCTCGGGACAGACCTACGAGCAGTACTTC. It yields the protein CASSSGQTYEQYF.

V usage is TRBV9 and J usage is TRBJ1-2; 9 bases are shared with TRBD1. J lost 7 bases, V lost 0 bases, and 7 bases had no gene match. CDR1 is SGDLS and CDR2 is YYNGEE in the germline V gene. CDR3 length: 15 residues. The CDR3 spells CASSVVETGGVGYTF. For the CDR3, the DNA is TGTGCCAGCAGCGTAGTGGAGACAGGGGGTGTTGGCTACACCTTC.

The gene calls are TRBV5-5 and TRBJ1-4; TRBD1 matches at 8 bases. This CDR3 has 17 amino acids. The germline V gene encodes CDR1 SGHKS and CDR2 YYEKEE (reference sequence). The trim removed 4 bases at V and 6 bases at J, leaving 14 bases unmatched. CDR3 bases: TGTGCCAGCAGCCTTAATAGGGCAGGGGGCCAGTATGAAAAACTGTTTTTT. This gives the protein CASSLNRAGGQYEKLFF.

This clone was found once. The chain uses TRBV9 and TRBJ2-7; D is possibly TRBD1 (5 bases). The ends were cut back, 2 bases at V and 3 bases at J, with 24 bases in the middle. From germline, CDR1 is SGDLS and CDR2 YYNGEE. This CDR3 is 18 amino acids long. The CDR3 DNA is TGTGCCAGCAGCGTCTCTACCGGCTCAGGGCCACTTTTCTACGAGCAGTACTTC. Protein sequence: CASSVSTGSGPLFYEQYF.

This chain links TRBV6-6 with TRBJ2-7, with D hard to call. The ends were cut back, 1 base at V and 5 bases at J, with 3 bases in the middle. The CDR3 consists of 11 residues. Germline loops: CDR1 MNHNY, CDR2 SVGAGI (reference sequence). The CDR3 DNA is TGTGCCAGCAGTTACTACCACGAGCAGTACTTC. Translation gives CASSYYHEQYF.

The J gene is TRBJ2-1, the V gene TRBV30; D unresolved. Germline-derived CDR1 and CDR2 are GTSNPN and SVGIG (reference sequence). V was cut by 5 bases and J by 0 bases, with 11 bases left in between. There are 14 residues in the CDR3. CDR3 coding DNA: TGTGCCTGGTCGACGTCGAGCTCCTACAATGAGCAGTTCTTC. Its translation is CAWSTSSSYNEQFF.

V is TRBV29-1 and J is TRBJ2-2, with unresolved D. Trimming took off 4 bases at V and 6 bases at J, with 6 bases between the two ends. The CDR3 runs to 11 residues. Germline-derived CDR1 and CDR2 are SQVTM and ANQGSEA. CDR3 amino acids: CSVARSGELFF. The CDR3 nucleotides read TGCAGCGTTGCACGCTCCGGGGAGCTGTTTTTT.

The chain links TRBV5-1 to TRBJ2-2; the D call may be TRBD1 or TRBD2 (5 bases each). CDR3 length: 15 amino acids. Germline V CDR1 and CDR2: SGHRS, YFSETQ. Trimming left V 0 bases short and J 5 bases short, with 11 bases between. DNA for the CDR3: TGCGCCAGCAGCTTGGGGGGCTCGGGAACCGGGGAGCTGTTTTTT. Its translation: CASSLGGSGTGELFF.

The chain couples TRBV29-1 to TRBJ2-1; the D is unclear. CDR3 size: 12 residues. Trimming took 6 bases from V and 4 from J, leaving 10 bases between them. CDR1 is SQVTM, CDR2 ANQGSEA, per germline. CDR3 region: CSVLVRYNEQFF. CDR3 coding DNA: TGCAGCGTGCTAGTTCGGTACAATGAGCAGTTCTTC.

The chain links TRBV6-1 to TRBJ2-5; D may be TRBD1 (6 bases). CDR1 and CDR2 from the germline V gene are MNHNS and SASEGT. This CDR3 is built from 15 residues. V gave up 7 bases and J gave up 4 bases, with 19 bases separating them. CDR3 coding DNA: TGTGCCAGCATTGAGGGGACATCGTCCGTAGAGACCCAGTACTTC. It yields the protein CASIEGTSSVETQYF.

The rearrangement joins TRBV2 to TRBJ1-1, with 7 bases identical to TRBD1. Germline V gene sequence: CDR1 SNHLY, CDR2 FYNNEI. V lost 6 bases to trimming and J lost 8 bases; unmatched junction nucleotides: 6. The CDR3 extends over 12 amino acids. The DNA for the CDR3 is TGTGCCAGCAGGACTGGACAGGCAGAAGCTTTCTTT. Translation gives CASRTGQAEAFF.

As DNA, the CDR3 is TGTGCCAGCAGGAGCGACGTTGGCACAGATACGCAGTATTTT. Protein product: CASRSDVGTDTQYF. The V and J genes are TRBV25-1 and TRBJ2-3; D gene ambiguous. Germline V gene data show CDR1 as MGHDK and CDR2 as SYGVNS. This CDR3 comprises 14 residues. The V end was cut by 6 bases, the J end by 1 base, with 11 bases between.

The chain uses TRBV11-2 and TRBJ2-7; TRBD2 agrees at 7 bases. The CDR3 loop spans 17 amino acids. CDR1 and CDR2 from the germline V gene are SGHAT and FQNNGV. Trimming took 6 bases from V and 4 from J; bases not matched to a gene: 18. This chain's CDR3 is CASSQHHPGGQNYEQYF. The CDR3 DNA follows: TGTGCCAGCAGTCAGCACCATCCGGGAGGACAAAATTACGAGCAGTACTTC.